This TCR beta chain was profiled in a study of early T cells in non-severe SARS-CoV-2 infection. Study context: Sequencing of bulk RNA from unsorted whole blood was done, without chain pairing. Findings and limits, study-wide: Private and CD4 specificities were missed by VDJdb matching, skewed to anti-spike CD8.

Individual cDNA molecules received unique molecular identifiers. TCRdb processed the 5' RACE reads anew with MiXCR; each CDR3 protein has one entry. The data hold 80,000 to 95,000 distinct CDR3 sequences, with approximately 13% observed a single time. Germline-derived CDR1 and CDR2 are MGHRA and YSYEKL. V gave up 2 bases and J gave up 1 base; unmatched junction bases: 7. There are 17 residues in the CDR3. Ten or more counts support this clonotype. What it binds is unknown. Sequencing used whole blood. The sequence was collected from an adult who was a healthcare worker with PCR-confirmed SARS-CoV-2 infection or an uninfected control (not recorded which). The J gene is TRBJ1-2, the V gene TRBV4-1, with TRBD1 matching over 10 bases. Here the CDR3 reads CASSQMTGGFNNYGYTF. In DNA form, the CDR3 reads TGCGCCAGCAGCCAAATGACAGGGGGCTTTAATAACTATGGCTACACCTTC.